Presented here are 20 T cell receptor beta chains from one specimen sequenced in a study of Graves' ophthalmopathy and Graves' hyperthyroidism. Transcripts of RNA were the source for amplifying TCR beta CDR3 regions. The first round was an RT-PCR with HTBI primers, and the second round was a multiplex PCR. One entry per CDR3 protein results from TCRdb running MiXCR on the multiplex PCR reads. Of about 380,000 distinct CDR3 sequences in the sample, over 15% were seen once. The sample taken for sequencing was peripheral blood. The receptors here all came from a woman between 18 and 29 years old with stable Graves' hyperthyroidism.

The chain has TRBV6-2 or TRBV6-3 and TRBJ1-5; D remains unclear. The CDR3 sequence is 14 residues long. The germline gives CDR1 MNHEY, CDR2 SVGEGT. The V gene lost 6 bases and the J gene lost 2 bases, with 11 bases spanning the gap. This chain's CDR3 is CASSAELGNQPQHF. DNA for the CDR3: TGTGCCAGCAGCGCAGAATTAGGCAATCAGCCCCAGCATTTT.

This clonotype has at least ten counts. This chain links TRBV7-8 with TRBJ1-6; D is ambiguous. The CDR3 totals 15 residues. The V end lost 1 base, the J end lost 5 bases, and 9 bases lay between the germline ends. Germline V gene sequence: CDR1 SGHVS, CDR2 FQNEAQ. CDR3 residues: CASSLVGQNNSPLHF. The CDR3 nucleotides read TGTGCCAGCAGCTTAGTAGGGCAGAATAATTCACCCCTCCACTTT. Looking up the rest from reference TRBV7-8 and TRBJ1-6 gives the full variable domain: GAGVSQSPRYKVAKRGQDVALRCDPISGHVSLFWYQQALGQGPEFLTYFQNEAQLDKSGLPSDRFFAERPEGSVSTLKIQRTQQEDSAVYLCASSLVGQNNSPLHFGNGTRLTVT.

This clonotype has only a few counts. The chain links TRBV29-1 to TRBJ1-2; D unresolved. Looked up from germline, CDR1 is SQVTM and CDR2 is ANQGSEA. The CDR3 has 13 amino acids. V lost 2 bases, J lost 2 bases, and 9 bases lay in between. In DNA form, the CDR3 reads TGCAGCGTTGAATTAGGATTCAACTATGGCTACACCTTC. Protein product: CSVELGFNYGYTF.

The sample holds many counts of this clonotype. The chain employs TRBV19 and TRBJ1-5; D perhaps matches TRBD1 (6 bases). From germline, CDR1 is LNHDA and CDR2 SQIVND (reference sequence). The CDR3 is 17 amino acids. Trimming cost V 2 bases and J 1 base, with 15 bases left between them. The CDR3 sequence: CASSISGRGLSNQPQHF. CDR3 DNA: TGTGCCAGTAGTATATCGGGCAGGGGCTTAAGCAATCAGCCCCAGCATTTT.

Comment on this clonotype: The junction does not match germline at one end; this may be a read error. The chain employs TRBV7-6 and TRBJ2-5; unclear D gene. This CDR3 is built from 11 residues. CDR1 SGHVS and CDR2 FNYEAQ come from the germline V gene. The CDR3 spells CASSNQVTQYF. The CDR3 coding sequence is TGTGCCAGCAGCAACCAAGTGACCCAGTACTTC. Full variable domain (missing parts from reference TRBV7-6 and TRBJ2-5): GAGVSQSPRYKVTKRGQDVALRCDPISGHVSLYWYRQALGQGPEFLTYFNYEAQQDKSGLPNDRFSAERPEGSISTLTIQRTEQRDSAMYRCASSNQVTQYFGPGTRLLVL.

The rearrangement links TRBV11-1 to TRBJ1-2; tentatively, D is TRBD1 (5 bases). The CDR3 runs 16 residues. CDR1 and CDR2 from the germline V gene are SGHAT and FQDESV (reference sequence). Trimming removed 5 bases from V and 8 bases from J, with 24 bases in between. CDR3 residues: CASSPGLGHLQRGYTF. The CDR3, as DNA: TGTGCCAGCAGCCCAGGATTGGGGCATCTGCAACGGGGCTACACCTTC.

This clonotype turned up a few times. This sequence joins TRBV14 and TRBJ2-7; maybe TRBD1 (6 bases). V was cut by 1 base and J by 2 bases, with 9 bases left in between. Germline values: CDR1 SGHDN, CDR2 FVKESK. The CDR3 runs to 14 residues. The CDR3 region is CASSQGGGPYEQYF. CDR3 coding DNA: TGTGCCAGCAGCCAAGGTGGGGGCCCCTACGAGCAGTACTTC.

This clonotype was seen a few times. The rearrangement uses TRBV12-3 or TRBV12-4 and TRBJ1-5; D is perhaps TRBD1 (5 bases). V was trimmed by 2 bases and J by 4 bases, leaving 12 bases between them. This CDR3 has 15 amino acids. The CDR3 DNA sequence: TGTGCCAGCAGTTTAATATCAGGGCCAAATCAGCCCCAGCATTTT. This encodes CASSLISGPNQPQHF.

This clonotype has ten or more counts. The CDR3 protein is CSASKGINTIYF. DNA of the CDR3: TGCAGCGCCTCCAAAGGGATAAACACCATATATTTT. V usage is TRBV29-1 and J usage is TRBJ1-3, with no clear D. Germline V gene sequence: CDR1 SQVTM, CDR2 ANQGSEA. The CDR3 runs 12 residues. The V end lost 7 bases, the J end lost 6 bases, and 13 bases lay between the germline ends.

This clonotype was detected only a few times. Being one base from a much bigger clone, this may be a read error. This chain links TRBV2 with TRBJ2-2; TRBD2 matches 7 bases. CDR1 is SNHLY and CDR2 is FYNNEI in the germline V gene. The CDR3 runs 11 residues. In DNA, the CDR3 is TGTGCCAGCACCAGGAGCGGGGAGCTGTGTTTT. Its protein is CASTRSGELCF.

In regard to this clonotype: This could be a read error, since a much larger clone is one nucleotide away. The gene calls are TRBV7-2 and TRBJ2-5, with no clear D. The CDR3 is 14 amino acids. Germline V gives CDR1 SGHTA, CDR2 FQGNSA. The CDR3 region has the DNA TGTGCCAGCAGCTTATCTCTGGGTGCAGAGACCCAGGACTTC. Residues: CASSLSLGAETQDF. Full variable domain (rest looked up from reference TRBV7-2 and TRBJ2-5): GAGVSQSPSNKVTEKGKDVELRCDPISGHTALYWYRQSLGQGLEFLIYFQGNSAPDKSGLPSDRFSAERTGGSVSTLTIQRTQQEDSAVYLCASSLSLGAETQDFGPGTRLLVL.

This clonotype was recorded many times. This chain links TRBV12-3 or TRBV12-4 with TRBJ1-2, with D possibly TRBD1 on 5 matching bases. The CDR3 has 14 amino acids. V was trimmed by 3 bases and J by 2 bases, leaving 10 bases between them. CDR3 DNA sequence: TGTGCCAGCAGTTTTGGGGGATTCAACTATGGCTACACCTTC. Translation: CASSFGGFNYGYTF.

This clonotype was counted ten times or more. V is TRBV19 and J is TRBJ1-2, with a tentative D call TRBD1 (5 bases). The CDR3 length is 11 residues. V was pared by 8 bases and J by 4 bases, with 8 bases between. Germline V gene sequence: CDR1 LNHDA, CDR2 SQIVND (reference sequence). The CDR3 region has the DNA TGTGCCAGTTCACAGGCCTATGGCTACACCTTC. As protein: CASSQAYGYTF.

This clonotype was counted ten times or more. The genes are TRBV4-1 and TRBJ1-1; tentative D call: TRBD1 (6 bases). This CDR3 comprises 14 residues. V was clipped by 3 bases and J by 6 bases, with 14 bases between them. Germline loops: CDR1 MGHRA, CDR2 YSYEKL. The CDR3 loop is CASSHTRGGSEAFF. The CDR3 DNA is TGCGCCAGCAGCCACACGAGGGGGGGCTCTGAAGCTTTCTTT.

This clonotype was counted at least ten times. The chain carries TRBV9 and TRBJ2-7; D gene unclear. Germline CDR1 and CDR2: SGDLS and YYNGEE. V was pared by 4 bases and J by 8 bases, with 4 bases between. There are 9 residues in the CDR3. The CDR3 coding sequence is TGTGCCAGCAGCCCCCAGCAGTACTTC. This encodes CASSPQQYF.

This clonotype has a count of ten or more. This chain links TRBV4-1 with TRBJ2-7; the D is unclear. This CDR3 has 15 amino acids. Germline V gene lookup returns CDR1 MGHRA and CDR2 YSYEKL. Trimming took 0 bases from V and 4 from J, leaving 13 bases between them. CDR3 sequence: CASSQELVATYEQYF. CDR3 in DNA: TGCGCCAGCAGCCAAGAATTAGTGGCGACTTACGAGCAGTACTTC.

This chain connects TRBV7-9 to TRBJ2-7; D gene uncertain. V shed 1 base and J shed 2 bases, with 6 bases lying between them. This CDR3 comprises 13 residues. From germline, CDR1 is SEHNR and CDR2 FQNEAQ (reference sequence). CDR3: CASSLVQTYEQYF. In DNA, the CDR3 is TGTGCCAGCAGCTTAGTACAGACCTACGAGCAGTACTTC.

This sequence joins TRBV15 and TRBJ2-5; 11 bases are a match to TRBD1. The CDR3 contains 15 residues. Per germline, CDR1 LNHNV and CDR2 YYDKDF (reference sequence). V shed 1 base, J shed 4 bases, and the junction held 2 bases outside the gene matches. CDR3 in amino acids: CATSRGTGGAETQYF. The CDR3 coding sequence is TGTGCCACCAGCAGAGGGACAGGGGGCGCAGAGACCCAGTACTTC.

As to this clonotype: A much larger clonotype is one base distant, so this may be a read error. CDR3 protein: CASSPRGAEAQYF. CDR3 in DNA: TGTGCCAGTAGTCCCCGCGGGGCTGAGGCCCAGTACTTC. The V gene is TRBV19, the J gene TRBJ2-5; the D gene is possibly TRBD2 (6 bases). CDR1 and CDR2 (germline): LNHDA, SQIVND (reference sequence). V was clipped by 5 bases and J by 9 bases, with 16 bases between them. CDR3 length equals 13 residues.

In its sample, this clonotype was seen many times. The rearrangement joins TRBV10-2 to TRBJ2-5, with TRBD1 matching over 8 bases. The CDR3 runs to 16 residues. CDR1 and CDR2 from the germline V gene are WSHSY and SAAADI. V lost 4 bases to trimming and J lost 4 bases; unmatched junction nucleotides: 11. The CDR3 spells CASSALDREGLETQYF. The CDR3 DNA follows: TGCGCCAGCAGTGCGCTGGACAGGGAAGGGTTAGAGACCCAGTACTTC.